Listed below are T cell receptor beta chains from one sample, sequenced in a study of response to subunit inactivated influenza vaccine. TCRdb independently ran MiXCR on the RT-PCR reads; one entry per CDR3 protein. The top ten hold around 13% of the sample, which has approximately 500,000 distinct CDR3 sequences, roughly 13% seen once. The sample consisted of PBMCs from blood, taken more than 35 days after vaccination. These receptors were collected from a man aged 50-59 years who received an inactivated influenza vaccine. CDR3s include the opening cysteine and the closing phenylalanine or tryptophan. D genes are given only for firm matches. Not all rows give a size; the values are once, few, many and, for expanded clones, a class.

V: TRBV6-1
size: NA
D: NA
J: TRBJ1-2
CDR3: CASSRGVGGTNYGYTF
DNA: TGTGCCAGCTCTAGGGGGGTTGGGGGGACTAACTATGGCTACACCTTC

V: TRBV5-5
size: NA
D: NA
J: TRBJ2-2
CDR3: CASTRRGRDTGELFF
DNA: TGTGCCAGCACCCGTCGCGGCCGGGACACCGGGGAGCTGTTTTTT

V: TRBV12-3/TRBV12-4
size: few
D: TRBD2
J: TRBJ2-7
CDR3: CASSKKAGGRDEQYF
DNA: TGTGCCAGCAGCAAAAAGGCGGGAGGGCGGGACGAGCAGTACTTC

V: TRBV7-2
size: many
D: NA
J: TRBJ2-7
CDR3: CASSFGTTTYEQYF
DNA: TGTGCCAGCAGCTTCGGGACAACAACCTACGAGCAGTACTTC

V: TRBV20-1
size: few
D: NA
J: TRBJ1-4
CDR3: CSALTQASLEKLFF
DNA: TGCAGTGCTTTGACACAGGCCAGTCTTGAAAAACTGTTTTTT

V: TRBV15
size: few
D: TRBD2
J: TRBJ2-3
CDR3: CATSRGYGTSGGLGTDTQYF
DNA: TGTGCCACCAGCAGGGGTTATGGGACTAGCGGGGGCCTTGGGACAGATACGCAGTATTTT

V: TRBV5-6
size: NA
D: NA
J: TRBJ2-7
CDR3: CASSLASATRNEQYF
DNA: TGTGCCAGCAGCTTGGCGTCAGCAACTAGGAACGAGCAGTACTTC

V: TRBV20-1
size: few
D: NA
J: TRBJ2-1
CDR3: CSAERENEQFF
DNA: TGCAGTGCCGAGCGTGAAAATGAGCAGTTCTTC

V: TRBV3-1
size: NA
D: TRBD1
J: TRBJ2-2
CDR3: CASSLYRGTAGTGELFF
DNA: TGTGCCAGCAGCCTGTACAGGGGAACGGCGGGCACCGGGGAGCTGTTTTTT

V: TRBV12-3/TRBV12-4
size: many
D: NA
J: TRBJ2-3
CDR3: CASRGFIVDTQYF
DNA: TGTGCCAGCAGAGGGTTCATCGTGGATACGCAGTATTTT

V: TRBV5-1
size: NA
D: TRBD2
J: TRBJ2-1
CDR3: CASSPYPGLAGGFSYNEQFF
DNA: TGCGCCAGCAGCCCCTACCCCGGACTAGCGGGGGGCTTCTCCTACAATGAGCAGTTCTTC

V: TRBV9
size: few
D: NA
J: TRBJ1-2
CDR3: CASSVGTGPTRGYTF
DNA: TGTGCCAGCAGCGTGGGAACAGGACCAACACGTGGCTACACCTTC

V: TRBV7-9
size: NA
D: TRBD1
J: TRBJ2-3
CDR3: CASSSTGGSEDTQYF
DNA: TGTGCCAGCAGCTCCACAGGGGGTTCAGAAGATACGCAGTATTTT

V: TRBV12-3/TRBV12-4
size: few
D: NA
J: TRBJ2-1
CDR3: CASSQLGYNEQFF
DNA: TGTGCCAGCAGTCAACTAGGCTACAATGAGCAGTTCTTC

V: TRBV25-1
size: few
D: TRBD2
J: TRBJ2-7
CDR3: CASSESGRGQYF
DNA: TGTGCCAGCAGTGAATCGGGGAGGGGGCAGTACTTC

V: TRBV20-1
size: few
D: TRBD1
J: TRBJ2-2
CDR3: CSASRDRFTGELFF
DNA: TGCAGTGCTAGCAGGGACAGATTCACCGGGGAGCTGTTTTTT

V: TRBV6-1
size: few
D: TRBD2
J: TRBJ2-2
CDR3: CASWRGGHTGELFF
DNA: TGTGCCAGCTGGCGGGGGGGGCACACCGGGGAGCTGTTTTTT

V: TRBV7-2
size: few
D: TRBD2
J: TRBJ2-1
CDR3: CASSFIYSGSSNEQFF
DNA: TGTGCCAGCAGCTTCATTTATAGCGGGAGTTCCAATGAGCAGTTCTTC

V: TRBV29-1
size: many
D: NA
J: TRBJ2-3
CDR3: CSVVAGLDTQYF
DNA: TGCAGCGTTGTGGCAGGGTTAGATACGCAGTATTTT

V: TRBV4-2
size: few
D: TRBD2
J: TRBJ2-3
CDR3: CASSQDTSGNGDTQYF
DNA: TGTGCCAGCAGCCAAGATACTAGCGGGAATGGAGATACGCAGTATTTT

V: TRBV7-9
size: few
D: NA
J: TRBJ2-1
CDR3: CASSSAGNSEQFF
DNA: TGTGCCAGCAGCTCAGCAGGGAATAGTGAGCAGTTCTTC

V: TRBV10-3
size: NA
D: NA
J: TRBJ1-5
CDR3: CAISEGDSNQPQHF
DNA: TGTGCCATCAGTGAAGGGGATAGCAATCAGCCCCAGCATTTT

V: TRBV12-3/TRBV12-4
size: many
D: NA
J: TRBJ1-1
CDR3: CASTKDSGRFTEAFF
DNA: TGTGCCAGCACTAAGGACAGCGGGAGATTCACTGAAGCTTTCTTT

V: TRBV12-3/TRBV12-4
size: NA
D: NA
J: TRBJ1-1
CDR3: CASSQIENTEAFF
DNA: TGTGCCAGCAGTCAAATAGAGAACACTGAAGCTTTCTTT

V: TRBV20-1
size: NA
D: NA
J: TRBJ1-1
CDR3: CSAREGQQNTEAFF
DNA: TGCAGTGCTAGAGAGGGCCAGCAGAACACTGAAGCTTTCTTT

V: TRBV20-1
size: NA
D: NA
J: TRBJ2-5
CDR3: CCATKPAGQGGAETQYF
DNA: TGCTGTGCTACCAAACCGGCGGGGCAGGGGGGCGCAGAGACCCAGTACTTC

V: TRBV28
size: many
D: TRBD2
J: TRBJ2-3
CDR3: CASSESGRTDTQYF
DNA: TGTGCCAGCAGTGAAAGCGGGAGAACAGATACGCAGTATTTT

V: TRBV7-9
size: NA
D: NA
J: TRBJ1-5
CDR3: CASSLGSSGNQPQHF
DNA: TGTGCCAGCAGCCTAGGGTCTAGCGGCAATCAGCCCCAGCATTTT

V: TRBV6-5
size: few
D: NA
J: TRBJ2-2
CDR3: CASSYWTENTGELFF
DNA: TGTGCCAGCAGTTATTGGACGGAGAACACCGGGGAGCTGTTTTTT

V: TRBV5-1
size: NA
D: TRBD1
J: TRBJ1-1
CDR3: CASSADRGGTEAFF
DNA: TGCGCCAGCAGCGCAGACAGGGGGGGAACTGAAGCTTTCTTT

V: TRBV5-1
size: few
D: NA
J: TRBJ2-1
CDR3: CASSSSDQGNYNEQFF
DNA: TGCGCCAGCAGCTCCTCTGATCAGGGCAATTACAATGAGCAGTTCTTC

V: TRBV4-3
size: many
D: NA
J: TRBJ2-1
CDR3: CASSQENEQFF
DNA: TGCGCCAGCAGCCAAGAGAATGAGCAGTTCTTC

V: TRBV7-9
size: NA
D: TRBD1
J: TRBJ1-4
CDR3: CASSLEARGNEKLFF
DNA: TGTGCCAGCAGCCTGGAGGCCAGGGGGAATGAAAAACTGTTTTTT

V: TRBV7-2
size: few
D: TRBD2
J: TRBJ2-4
CDR3: CASSSFGSGGIKNIQYF
DNA: TGTGCCAGCAGCTCTTTCGGTAGCGGGGGAATCAAAAACATTCAGTACTTC

V: TRBV29-1
size: few
D: TRBD2
J: TRBJ2-1
CDR3: CSVDGGRAFSYNEQFF
DNA: TGCAGCGTTGATGGCGGGAGGGCCTTCTCCTACAATGAGCAGTTCTTC

V: TRBV12-3/TRBV12-4
size: few
D: TRBD2
J: TRBJ2-5
CDR3: CASSLGGSEEETQYF
DNA: TGTGCCAGCAGTTTGGGGGGGAGTGAAGAAGAGACCCAGTACTTC

V: TRBV5-5
size: many
D: NA
J: TRBJ1-1
CDR3: CASSNPLNTEAFF
DNA: TGTGCCAGCAGTAACCCACTGAACACTGAAGCTTTCTTT

V: TRBV6-2/TRBV6-3
size: NA
D: TRBD2
J: TRBJ2-5
CDR3: CASSYLAGGETQYF
DNA: TGTGCCAGCAGTTACCTAGCGGGAGGAGAGACCCAGTACTTC

V: TRBV7-2
size: NA
D: NA
J: TRBJ2-7
CDR3: CASSPRPSYEQYF
DNA: TGTGCCAGCAGCCCCCGCCCCTCCTACGAGCAGTACTTC

V: TRBV9
size: few
D: NA
J: TRBJ2-2
CDR3: CASSVWGLTGELFF
DNA: TGTGCCAGCAGCGTTTGGGGTTTAACCGGGGAGCTGTTTTTT

V: TRBV7-8
size: NA
D: NA
J: TRBJ1-4
CDR3: CASSLVGFNEKLFF
DNA: TGTGCCAGCAGCTTAGTGGGCTTTAATGAAAAACTGTTTTTT

V: TRBV4-1
size: few
D: TRBD1
J: TRBJ1-3
CDR3: CASSQEGQRSGNTIYF
DNA: TGCGCCAGCAGCCAAGAGGGACAGCGCTCTGGAAACACCATATATTTT

V: TRBV24-1
size: few
D: NA
J: TRBJ2-2
CDR3: CATSEPTGENTGELFF
DNA: TGTGCCACCAGTGAACCGACAGGCGAGAACACCGGGGAGCTGTTTTTT

V: TRBV6-2/TRBV6-3
size: NA
D: TRBD2
J: TRBJ2-1
CDR3: CASSAGLAGGEQFF
DNA: TGTGCCAGCAGTGCGGGACTAGCGGGAGGTGAGCAGTTCTTC

V: TRBV7-9
size: few
D: NA
J: TRBJ1-5
CDR3: CASSLVGLGQLNQPQHF
DNA: TGTGCCAGCAGCTTAGTCGGGTTAGGACAGCTAAATCAGCCCCAGCATTTT

V: TRBV6-5
size: NA
D: NA
J: TRBJ2-3
CDR3: CASSYSLTTDTQYF
DNA: TGTGCCAGCAGTTACTCCTTGACCACAGATACGCAGTATTTT

V: TRBV12-3/TRBV12-4
size: few
D: NA
J: TRBJ2-3
CDR3: CASSFFATDTQYF
DNA: TGTGCCAGCAGTTTTTTTGCGACAGATACGCAGTATTTT

V: TRBV5-8
size: NA
D: NA
J: TRBJ2-7
CDR3: CASTSGLSYEQYF
DNA: TGTGCCAGCACCTCCGGGCTGTCCTACGAGCAGTACTTC

V: TRBV29-1
size: NA
D: NA
J: TRBJ1-1
CDR3: CSAGNRVDTEAFF
DNA: TGCAGCGCCGGTAACAGGGTCGACACTGAAGCTTTCTTT

V: TRBV5-1
size: many
D: NA
J: TRBJ1-1
CDR3: CASSLGSTTSEAFF
DNA: TGCGCCAGCAGCTTGGGAAGTACCACTAGTGAAGCTTTCTTT

V: TRBV6-5
size: few
D: NA
J: TRBJ2-1
CDR3: CASSYSLASYNEQFF
DNA: TGTGCCAGCAGTTACTCCCTAGCATCCTACAATGAGCAGTTCTTC

V: TRBV28
size: NA
D: TRBD1
J: TRBJ2-7
CDR3: CASSFWDRGTYEQYF
DNA: TGTGCCAGCAGTTTCTGGGACAGGGGCACCTACGAGCAGTACTTC

V: TRBV7-2
size: few
D: TRBD1
J: TRBJ2-3
CDR3: CASSKWGQSTDTQYF
DNA: TGTGCCAGCAGCAAATGGGGACAGAGCACAGATACGCAGTATTTT

V: TRBV3-1
size: NA
D: TRBD1
J: TRBJ2-6
CDR3: CASRHTGAGANVLTF
DNA: TGTGCCAGCAGGCATACAGGGGCTGGGGCCAACGTCCTGACTTTC

V: TRBV7-9
size: NA
D: NA
J: TRBJ1-4
CDR3: CASSMTALGEKLFF
DNA: TGTGCCAGCAGCATGACGGCGCTAGGGGAGAAACTGTTTTTT

V: TRBV7-9
size: NA
D: NA
J: TRBJ1-1
CDR3: CASSLGRIEAFF
DNA: TGTGCCAGCAGCTTAGGACGGATTGAAGCTTTCTTT

V: TRBV6-2/TRBV6-3
size: NA
D: NA
J: TRBJ2-1
CDR3: CASTPGPGYSVDNEQFF
DNA: TGTGCCAGCACCCCGGGGCCAGGTTATAGCGTAGACAATGAGCAGTTCTTC

V: TRBV9
size: few
D: TRBD2
J: TRBJ2-1
CDR3: CASSATSGRIADEQFF
DNA: TGTGCCAGCAGCGCGACTAGCGGGAGAATTGCCGATGAGCAGTTCTTC

V: TRBV10-3
size: NA
D: TRBD1
J: TRBJ1-2
CDR3: CAISVGGGGYTF
DNA: TGTGCCATCAGTGTAGGGGGCGGCGGCTACACCTTC